The 12 T cell receptor beta chains listed next were all sequenced from one sample in a study of shared clonotypes between healthy human individuals (dated by TCRdb to the early 2020s). Library preparation was by the immunoSEQ multiplex PCR assay. As stored in TCRdb, this immuneACCESS dataset retains in-frame rearrangements with V and J assigned. A fraction of the clones does not appear; measured against another copy, unresolved V genes explain less than half of the discrepancy, and the remainder lacks a known reason. A total of 1,100,000 or so clones appear in this sample, around three quarters of them only once. The top ten clones comprise 0.5% to 0.6% of the sample. Sequences were obtained from memory CD4+ T cells from PBMCs. In the paper's terms, the cell subset or site label means: CD45RA-negative fraction. Source of these receptors: a man younger than 35 in good health. Some clones in this sample may be carry-over from other donors' samples.

Points on this clone: The sample carries other DNA sequences with the same CDR3. V gene TRBV19 combines with J gene TRBJ1-2; D gene ambiguous. There are 13 residues in the CDR3. The germline CDR1 and CDR2 sequences are LNHDA and SQIVND (reference sequence). V gave up 2 bases and J gave up 0 bases, with 4 bases separating them. The CDR3 loop reads CASSISANYGYTF. CDR3 DNA sequence: TGTGCCAGTAGTATAAGCGCTAACTATGGCTACACCTTC.

This chain connects TRBV2 to TRBJ2-1; possibly TRBD1 or TRBD2 for D (5 bases each). CDR3 size: 13 residues. Trimming removed 4 bases at V and 9 bases at J, with 13 bases between. Germline values: CDR1 SNHLY, CDR2 FYNNEI. For the CDR3, the DNA is TGTGCCAGCAGTGCCGCGTCGGGGACTGAGCAGTTCTTC. This codes for CASSAASGTEQFF.

This chain's CDR3 is CASSQGVAGVDEQYF. DNA for the CDR3: TGCGCCAGCAGCCAAGGGGTAGCGGGAGTTGACGAGCAGTACTTC. The V call is TRBV4-3, the J call TRBJ2-7; TRBD2 agrees at 9 bases. The trim removed 1 base at V and 5 bases at J, leaving 6 bases unmatched. Germline-derived CDR1 and CDR2 are LGHNA and YSLEER. The CDR3 has 15 residues.

CDR3 sequence: CASSLFNLRDTYEKLFF. In DNA form, the CDR3 reads TGTGCCAGCAGTTTATTTAACCTCCGGGACACTTATGAAAAACTGTTTTTT. The chain carries TRBV28 and TRBJ1-4, with D maybe TRBD1 (6 bases). There are 17 residues in the CDR3. The germline gives CDR1 MDHEN, CDR2 SYDVKM. The V end lost 1 base, the J end lost 6 bases, and 18 bases lay between the germline ends.

This clone was seen only once. V and J are TRBV4-3 and TRBJ2-5, with D possibly TRBD2 on 6 matching bases. V lost 0 bases and J lost 5, with 16 bases in between. This CDR3 is built from 16 residues. Germline V gene sequence: CDR1 LGHNA, CDR2 YSLEER. This chain's CDR3 is CASSQDRYGGRETQYF. The CDR3 DNA reads TGCGCCAGCAGCCAAGATCGCTACGGGGGTAGGGAGACCCAGTACTTC.

The chain carries TRBV2 and TRBJ2-5; the D call may be TRBD1 or TRBD2 (5 bases each). There are 14 residues in the CDR3. Germline V gives CDR1 SNHLY, CDR2 FYNNEI. Trimming took 2 bases from V and 5 from J, leaving 12 bases between them. Written as DNA, the CDR3 is TGTGCCAGCAGTGAATCAAGGGGCGGGGAGACCCAGTACTTC. It is translated as CASSESRGGETQYF.

This clone was seen more than once but under ten times. The chain joins TRBV11-1 to TRBJ2-1; D is possibly TRBD1 (6 bases). Germline CDR1 reads SGHAT; CDR2 reads FQDESV (reference sequence). CDR3 length equals 12 residues. Trimming left V 3 bases short and J 7 bases short, with 7 bases between. The CDR3 nucleotides read TGTGCCAGCAGCTTCAGGGGAAATGAGCAGTTCTTC. Protein sequence: CASSFRGNEQFF.

The chain recombines TRBV28 with TRBJ1-2; 8 nucleotides match TRBD1. CDR1 MDHEN and CDR2 SYDVKM come from the germline V gene. After removal of 11 bases from V and 4 bases from J, the junction contained 12 bases not matched to a gene. The CDR3 contains 14 residues. CDR3 coding DNA: TGTGCCGTCCAAATCGGGACAGGTGCCTATGGCTACACCTTC. Protein product: CAVQIGTGAYGYTF.

The gene calls are TRBV7-2 and TRBJ2-1; no firm D call. This CDR3 has 13 amino acids. V was trimmed by 4 bases and J by 8 bases, leaving 12 bases between them. In germline, CDR1 is SGHTA, CDR2 FQGNSA. The CDR3 bases are TGTGCCAGCAGCTCGCGGAGATGGGATGAGCAGTTCTTC. This sequence encodes CASSSRRWDEQFF. Full variable domain (outside the CDR3, taken from reference TRBV7-2 and TRBJ2-1): GAGVSQSPSNKVTEKGKDVELRCDPISGHTALYWYRQSLGQGLEFLIYFQGNSAPDKSGLPSDRFSAERTGGSVSTLTIQRTQQEDSAVYLCASSSRRWDEQFFGPGTRLTVL.

The J gene is TRBJ2-5, the V gene TRBV19; no clear D gene. The J call is doubtful: the DNA matches TRBJ2-7 better. This CDR3 has 13 residues. Germline values: CDR1 LNHDA, CDR2 SQIVND (reference sequence). CDR3 residues: CASSRTTPDEQYF. In nucleotides, the CDR3 is TGTGCCAGTAGTCGGACGACCCCCGACGAGCAGTACTTC.

This clone was counted a single time. The V and J genes are TRBV6-1 and TRBJ2-7, with 7 bases lining up with TRBD1. V was clipped by 7 bases and J by 3 bases; unmatched bases: 12. The CDR3 runs to 15 residues. The germline V gene has CDR1 MNHNS and CDR2 SASEGT. The CDR3 nucleotides read TGTGCCAGCAAGGTTGGGGGACAGACCATCTACGAGCAGTACTTC. It encodes CASKVGGQTIYEQYF.

The chain carries TRBV5-1 and TRBJ2-6; 7 bases fit TRBD1. The CDR3 length is 22 residues. Germline lookup yields CDR1 SGHRS and CDR2 YFSETQ. After removal of 4 bases from V and 1 base from J, the junction contained 23 bases not matched to a gene. Here the CDR3 reads CASSLTRPLNRGTPSGANVLTF. The CDR3 nucleotides are TGCGCCAGCAGCCTCACACGGCCCTTGAACAGGGGCACCCCATCTGGGGCCAACGTCCTGACTTTC.